The next 32 T cell receptor beta chains were all read from a single sample in a study of control samples from healthy donors and cancer patients. Sequenced by immunoSEQ multiplex PCR; TCRdb stores in-frame clones only, minus some. The profile shows about 190,000 clones, about 90% of them singletons. Sequenced input: blood. These receptors all stem from a man aged 25-45 years in good health.

The genes are TRBV7-9 and TRBJ1-3; 8 positions agree with TRBD1. The CDR3 runs to 14 residues. Germline CDR1 SEHNR, CDR2 FQNEAQ (reference sequence). V lost 8 bases to trimming and J lost 3 bases; unmatched junction nucleotides: 6. This CDR3 is CASAQGADGNTIYF. CDR3 in DNA: TGTGCCAGCGCTCAGGGGGCGGATGGAAACACCATATATTTT.

V usage is TRBV2 and J usage is TRBJ1-2; 10 nucleotides line up with TRBD1. CDR3 size: 13 residues. In germline, CDR1 is SNHLY, CDR2 FYNNEI. V trimming: 6 bases; J trimming: 8 bases; junction bases outside the gene matches: 6. DNA for the CDR3: TGTGCCAGCAGGACAGGGGGCGTCGGGGGCTACACCTTC. Residues: CASRTGGVGGYTF.

J is TRBJ2-7 and V is TRBV4-2; 14 positions agree with TRBD2. The germline CDR1 and CDR2 sequences are LGHNA and YNFKEQ. V was pared by 3 bases and J by 7 bases, with 11 bases of the junction left unmatched. The CDR3 is 17 amino acids. CDR3 DNA: TGTGCCAGCAGCCATCCACGTGGGACTAGCGGGGGCCATGAGCAGTACTTC. It codes for CASSHPRGTSGGHEQYF.

The genes are TRBV13 and TRBJ1-1, with D perhaps TRBD1 (6 bases). CDR1 is PRHDT and CDR2 is FYEKMQ in the germline V gene (reference sequence). The CDR3 extends over 12 amino acids. The V and J ends lost 9 bases and 7 bases respectively, with 15 bases between them. The CDR3: CASGGGGYEAFF. The CDR3 DNA follows: TGTGCCAGTGGAGGAGGGGGTTATGAAGCTTTCTTT.

The V and J genes are TRBV6-5 and TRBJ2-2; D is ambiguous. Trimming left V 6 bases short and J 1 base short, with 9 bases between. CDR1 is MNHEY and CDR2 is SVGAGI in the germline V gene. This CDR3 is built from 14 residues. The CDR3 region has the DNA TGTGCCAGCAGCGAGTTTAGGAACACCGGGGAGCTGTTTTTT. Translated: CASSEFRNTGELFF.

This rearrangement joins TRBV3-1 (or the pseudogene TRBV3-2) to TRBJ2-3, with 8 bases fitting TRBD2. Germline assignment: CDR1 LGHDT and CDR2 YNNKEL (reference sequence). This CDR3 is built from 15 residues. The J segment lost 4 bases and the V segment lost 2 bases, leaving 5 bases of the junction unmatched. This CDR3 is CASSQSAGGPDTQYF. The CDR3, as DNA: TGTGCCAGCAGCCAATCGGCGGGGGGCCCAGATACGCAGTATTTT.

CDR3 sequence: CASSEGLREQYF. CDR3 DNA: TGTGCCAGCAGCGAGGGACTTCGCGAGCAGTACTTC. This chain links TRBV5-4 with TRBJ2-7, with a tentative D call TRBD2 (6 bases). The V end was cut by 4 bases, the J end by 6 bases, with 11 bases between. The CDR3 covers 12 residues. Germline CDR1 SGHNT, CDR2 YYREEE (reference sequence).

CDR3 bases: TGTGCCACCAGCAGAGGGACAAGCGATAATTCACCCCTCCACTTT. Protein product: CATSRGTSDNSPLHF. The chain uses TRBV15 and TRBJ1-6; weak D call: TRBD1 (5 bases). Trimming took off 1 base at V and 5 bases at J, with 9 bases between the two ends. The CDR3 has 15 amino acids. Per germline, CDR1 LNHNV and CDR2 YYDKDF (reference sequence). The full variable domain, in which reference TRBV15 and TRBJ1-6 provide the parts outside the CDR3, is DAMVIQNPRYQVTQFGKPVTLSCSQTLNHNVMYWYQQKSSQAPKLLFHYYDKDFNNEADTPDNFQSRRPNTSFCFLDIRSPGLGDTAMYLCATSRGTSDNSPLHFGNGTRLTVT.

V and J are TRBV18 and TRBJ2-5; 9 bases align to TRBD1. The CDR3 sequence is 15 residues long. The V gene's germline CDR1 is KGHSH and CDR2 LQKENI. The trim removed 0 bases at V and 2 bases at J, leaving 1 base unmatched. The CDR3 region has the DNA TGTGCCAGCTCACCACCGGGACAGGGACAAGAGACCCAGTACTTC. Translating it yields CASSPPGQGQETQYF.

V and J are TRBV11-2 and TRBJ2-2, with D unclear. Germline V gives CDR1 SGHAT, CDR2 FQNNGV. The CDR3 spans 14 residues. V was trimmed by 0 bases and J by 6 bases, leaving 8 bases between them. The CDR3 loop reads CASSLEMLAGELFF. CDR3 in DNA: TGTGCCAGCAGCTTAGAGATGTTGGCCGGGGAGCTGTTTTTT.

The genes are TRBV30 and TRBJ1-1; the D is unclear. This CDR3 contains 13 residues. Germline V gene data show CDR1 as GTSNPN and CDR2 as SVGIG (reference sequence). Trimming removed 1 base from V and 4 bases from J, with 10 bases in between. Here the CDR3 DNA reads TGTGCCTGGAGTGGGCAGGTCCGCACTGAAGCTTTCTTT. Its protein is CAWSGQVRTEAFF. The full variable domain, rest sourced from reference TRBV30 and TRBJ1-1, is SQTIHQWPATLVQPVGSPLSLECTVEGTSNPNLYWYRQAAGRGLQLLFYSVGIGQISSEVPQNLSASRPQDRQFILSSKKLLLSDSGFYLCAWSGQVRTEAFFGQGTRLTVV.

CDR3 sequence reads: CATSGGTSGGRANTGELFF. The CDR3 DNA is TGTGCCACCAGTGGGGGAACTAGCGGGGGTCGCGCGAACACCGGGGAGCTGTTTTTT. The chain recombines TRBV24-1 with TRBJ2-2; TRBD2 aligns across 11 bases. CDR3 length: 19 amino acids. The V gene's germline CDR1 is KGHDR and CDR2 SFDVKD. The trim removed 5 bases at V and 0 bases at J, leaving 10 bases unmatched.

On this clone: A junction boundary mismatches the germline segment, possibly from a read error. The chain combines TRBV19 with TRBJ2-7; 9 positions agree with TRBD1. CDR1 is LNHDA and CDR2 is SQIVND in the germline V gene (reference sequence). The CDR3 contains 15 residues. The CDR3 DNA follows: TGTGCCAGTAGCATAGGGGACAGGGATCCCTACGAGCAGTACTTC. This sequence encodes CASSIGDRDPYEQYF.

The chain carries TRBV5-6 and TRBJ2-3, with TRBD2 matching over 9 bases. CDR3 length: 15 amino acids. J lost 1 base, V lost 4 bases, and 4 bases had no gene match. CDR1 is SGHDT, CDR2 YYEEEE, per germline. CDR3 sequence reads: CASSRLAGRTDTQYF. DNA of the CDR3: TGTGCCAGCAGCCGTCTAGCGGGGCGCACAGATACGCAGTATTTT.

This clone was seen a single time. The chain recombines TRBV7-2 with TRBJ2-3; D may correspond to TRBD1 or TRBD2 (6 bases each). Trimming left V 5 bases short and J 4 bases short, with 16 bases between. CDR1 SGHTA and CDR2 FQGNSA come from the germline V gene. The CDR3 has 15 residues. CDR3 sequence reads: CASSPFGGPADTQYF. CDR3 DNA sequence: TGTGCCAGCAGCCCTTTTGGGGGGCCCGCAGATACGCAGTATTTT.

CDR3 nucleotides: TGTGCCAGTAGTAAGCAGAGCGGTAGCAATCAGCCCCAGCATTTT. Amino acids: CASSKQSGSNQPQHF. The chain is built from TRBV19 and TRBJ1-5; D remains unclear. V was pared by 4 bases and J by 0 bases, with 10 bases between. Germline V gives CDR1 LNHDA, CDR2 SQIVND (reference sequence). This CDR3 has 15 residues. The variable domain in full, completed from reference TRBV19 and TRBJ1-5, reads DGGITQSPKYLFRKEGQNVTLSCEQNLNHDAMYWYRQDPGQGLRLIYYSQIVNDFQKGDIAEGYSVSREKKESFPLTVTSAQKNPTAFYLCASSKQSGSNQPQHFGDGTRLSIL.

V gene TRBV5-1 combines with J gene TRBJ1-2; D gene unclear. The CDR3 has 16 amino acids. CDR1 and CDR2 from the germline V gene are SGHRS and YFSETQ. Trimming took off 0 bases at V and 1 base at J, with 13 bases between the two ends. The CDR3 sequence: CASSLGPATHNYGYTF. The CDR3 DNA sequence: TGCGCCAGCAGCTTGGGTCCAGCAACTCATAACTATGGCTACACCTTC.

J is TRBJ2-7 and V is TRBV2, with 8 bases that match TRBD2. The germline gives CDR1 SNHLY, CDR2 FYNNEI. The CDR3 contains 14 residues. The J segment lost 2 bases and the V segment lost 6 bases, leaving 6 bases of the junction unmatched. The CDR3 is CASRSGGKAYEQYF. The CDR3 DNA reads as TGTGCCAGCAGGAGCGGGGGAAAAGCCTACGAGCAGTACTTC. The complete variable domain, with remaining parts taken from reference TRBV2 and TRBJ2-7, reads EPEVTQTPSHQVTQMGQEVILRCVPISNHLYFYWYRQILGQKVEFLVSFYNNEISEKSEIFDDQFSVERPDGSNFTLKIRSTKLEDSAMYFCASRSGGKAYEQYFGPGTRLTVT.

This sequence joins TRBV19 and TRBJ1-2, with D uncertain. The V and J ends lost 5 bases and 4 bases respectively, with 20 bases between them. The germline V gene has CDR1 LNHDA and CDR2 SQIVND (reference sequence). This CDR3 region has 16 residues. CDR3 sequence: CASSALGRELFYGYTF. Here the CDR3 DNA reads TGTGCCAGTAGTGCCTTGGGTAGGGAGTTGTTCTATGGCTACACCTTC.

V usage is TRBV5-1 and J usage is TRBJ2-7; 12 bases are a match to TRBD2. The germline CDR1 and CDR2 sequences are SGHRS and YFSETQ. The CDR3 covers 16 residues. J was trimmed by 5 bases and V by 4 bases; bases with no gene match: 10. The CDR3 loop is CASSPLTSGGINEQYF. In nucleotides, the CDR3 is TGCGCCAGCAGCCCACTGACTAGCGGGGGCATCAACGAGCAGTACTTC.

The gene calls are TRBV6-1 and TRBJ1-2; 9 bases fit TRBD1. The germline V gene has CDR1 MNHNS and CDR2 SASEGT. The CDR3 is 14 amino acids. V lost 3 bases, J lost 4 bases, and 3 bases stayed unmatched. The DNA of the CDR3 is TGTGCCAGCAGTGAGGGACAGGGCGGCTATGGCTACACCTTC. Amino acids: CASSEGQGGYGYTF.

The gene calls are TRBV27 and TRBJ1-5; D ambiguous. Deletions cut 2 bases from V and 3 bases from J, with 11 bases between. This CDR3 has 15 residues. Germline CDR1 MNHEY, CDR2 SMNVEV (reference sequence). CDR3 DNA sequence: TGTGCCAGCAGTTTACAGGCTGCCACCAATCAGCCCCAGCATTTT. It translates to CASSLQAATNQPQHF.

This chain links TRBV5-1 with TRBJ2-3, with 10 bases that match TRBD2. V lost 0 bases, J lost 0 bases, and 1 base stayed unmatched. The V gene's germline CDR1 is SGHRS and CDR2 YFSETQ. This CDR3 region has 16 residues. Here the CDR3 DNA reads TGCGCCAGCAGCTTGGGACTAGCGGGTAGCACAGATACGCAGTATTTT. The encoded protein is CASSLGLAGSTDTQYF.

The V and J genes are TRBV3-1 (or the pseudogene TRBV3-2) and TRBJ2-2; no clear D gene. The CDR3 spans 12 residues. V was trimmed by 4 bases and J by 4 bases, leaving 4 bases between them. Germline CDR1 and CDR2: LGHDT and YNNKEL (reference sequence). The CDR3 region has the DNA TGTGCCAGCAGCCTAAGCACCGGGGAGCTGTTTTTT. It encodes CASSLSTGELFF.

The chain recombines TRBV2 with TRBJ2-3; TRBD1 matches at 10 bases. The germline V gene has CDR1 SNHLY and CDR2 FYNNEI. The CDR3 totals 16 residues. V lost 6 bases to trimming and J lost 3 bases; unmatched junction nucleotides: 9. CDR3 protein: CASREIPGQGTDTQYF. CDR3 in DNA: TGTGCCAGCAGGGAAATCCCGGGACAGGGGACAGATACGCAGTATTTT. The whole variable domain, filled in from reference TRBV2 and TRBJ2-3, reads EPEVTQTPSHQVTQMGQEVILRCVPISNHLYFYWYRQILGQKVEFLVSFYNNEISEKSEIFDDQFSVERPDGSNFTLKIRSTKLEDSAMYFCASREIPGQGTDTQYFGPGTRLTVL.

The chain joins TRBV7-9 to TRBJ2-3; possibly TRBD2 for D (5 bases). The CDR3 contains 15 residues. V was shortened by 5 bases and J by 2 bases, with 14 bases between the two germline ends. Looked up from germline, CDR1 is SEHNR and CDR2 is FQNEAQ (reference sequence). The CDR3 loop is CASSHPTNPTDTQYF. The CDR3 DNA is TGTGCCAGCAGCCACCCGACTAACCCCACAGATACGCAGTATTTT. The variable domain in full, completed from reference TRBV7-9 and TRBJ2-3, reads DTGVSQNPRHKITKRGQNVTFRCDPISEHNRLYWYRQTLGQGPEFLTYFQNEAQLEKSRLLSDRFSAERPKGSFSTLEIQRTEQGDSAMYLCASSHPTNPTDTQYFGPGTRLTVL.

V gene TRBV6-1 combines with J gene TRBJ2-7; a weak D match, TRBD2 (6 bases). The CDR3 length is 12 residues. Germline CDR1 reads MNHNS; CDR2 reads SASEGT. The V and J ends lost 3 bases and 9 bases respectively, with 12 bases between them. CDR3 in amino acids: CASSEWRGRQYF. Here the CDR3 DNA reads TGTGCCAGCAGTGAGTGGCGGGGTAGGCAGTACTTC.

The DNA of the CDR3 is TGTGCCGCGGGACAGATTTTAGAGACCCAGTACTTC. Residues: CAAGQILETQYF. The chain is built from TRBV18 and TRBJ2-5; weak D call: TRBD1 (7 bases). Germline CDR1 KGHSH, CDR2 LQKENI. CDR3 length: 12 amino acids. Trimming took off 11 bases at V and 4 bases at J, with 14 bases between the two ends. Complete variable domain (other parts from reference TRBV18 and TRBJ2-5): NAGVMQNPRHLVRRRGQEARLRCSPMKGHSHVYWYRQLPEEGLKFMVYLQKENIIDESGMPKERFSAEFPKEGPSILRIQQVVRGDSAAYFCAAGQILETQYFGPGTRLLVL.

The chain uses TRBV3-1 (or the pseudogene TRBV3-2) and TRBJ2-3; D uncertain. Germline V CDR1 and CDR2: LGHDT, YNNKEL (reference sequence). V was cut by 4 bases and J by 6 bases, with 14 bases left in between. The CDR3 runs to 14 residues. CDR3 in DNA: TGTGCCAGCAGCCTCCAGGTGGAATCGGATACGCAGTATTTT. Translated: CASSLQVESDTQYF.

This chain joins TRBV6-4 and TRBJ2-1, with 9 positions matching TRBD2. The V segment lost 1 base and the J segment 7 bases; nucleotides outside the gene matches: 5. Germline V gene data show CDR1 as MRHNA and CDR2 as SNTAGT. CDR3 length: 15 amino acids. The CDR3 DNA reads TGTGCCAGCAGTGACTGGGGGACTAGCAGGAATGAGCAGTTCTTC. It specifies CASSDWGTSRNEQFF.

The chain is built from TRBV5-8 and TRBJ1-3; no reliable D call. The CDR3 has 16 amino acids. V was trimmed by 0 bases and J by 0 bases, leaving 10 bases between them. Looked up from germline, CDR1 is SGHTS and CDR2 is YDEGEE. The CDR3 DNA reads as TGTGCCAGCAGCTTGGGTCTGGTCCACTCTGGAAACACCATATATTTT. This sequence encodes CASSLGLVHSGNTIYF.

The chain couples TRBV5-1 to TRBJ1-3, with D tentatively TRBD1 (6 bases). Per germline, CDR1 SGHRS and CDR2 YFSETQ. The CDR3 runs to 16 residues. V shed 0 bases and J shed 0 bases, with 10 bases lying between them. Written as DNA, the CDR3 is TGCGCCAGCAGCTTGGGGGCCAGGGGCTCTGGAAACACCATATATTTT. It encodes CASSLGARGSGNTIYF.